These 19 T cell receptor beta chains were all obtained from the same sample, sequenced in a study of blood T cell repertoires in COVID-19 (dated by TCRdb to 2020 to 2022). The library came from the immunoSEQ multiplex PCR assay. As stored in TCRdb, this immuneACCESS dataset retains in-frame rearrangements with V and J assigned. A fraction of the clones does not appear; measured against another copy, unresolved V genes explain less than half of the discrepancy, and the remainder lacks a known reason. This sample has around 250,000 clones in its table, and 70% to 90% of those were observed once. The ten largest clones take up roughly 6.3% of the sample. The sample taken for sequencing was peripheral blood. These receptors came from a man aged 55 to 70 with acute or convalescent COVID-19.

V and J are TRBV4-1 and TRBJ1-4, with TRBD1 matching 11 bases. V trimming: 1 base; J trimming: 8 bases; junction bases outside the gene matches: 3. Germline loops: CDR1 MGHRA, CDR2 YSYEKL. This CDR3 comprises 15 residues. CDR3 in amino acids: CASSQVGTGGEKLFF. The CDR3 region has the DNA TGCGCCAGCAGCCAAGTAGGGACAGGGGGGGAAAAACTGTTTTTT.

The chain links TRBV9 to TRBJ1-1; 7 bases agree with TRBD1. The CDR3 loop spans 17 amino acids. Per the germline V gene, CDR1 is SGDLS and CDR2 is YYNGEE. With V trimmed by 0 bases and J by 2 bases, 10 bases remained unmatched. CDR3 region: CASSVAPPGGGNTEAFF. The CDR3 bases are TGTGCCAGCAGCGTAGCCCCCCCAGGGGGAGGAAACACTGAAGCTTTCTTT.

This rearrangement joins TRBV28 to TRBJ2-2, with D maybe TRBD2 (5 bases). Germline V gene lookup returns CDR1 MDHEN and CDR2 SYDVKM. The length of the CDR3 is 14 residues. Trimming left V 4 bases short and J 2 bases short, with 8 bases between. CDR3 residues: CASSSGYNTGELFF. DNA of the CDR3: TGTGCCAGCAGTTCGGGGTACAACACCGGGGAGCTGTTTTTT.

This clone was picked up one time. The rearrangement uses TRBV7-2 and TRBJ2-2, with 7 bases fitting TRBD1. The V gene's germline CDR1 is SGHTA and CDR2 FQGNSA. Trimming at V came to 3 bases and at J to 0 bases, leaving 4 bases not matched to a gene. This CDR3 is 16 amino acids long. CDR3 sequence: CASSLLGQANTGELFF. The CDR3, as DNA: TGTGCCAGCAGCTTGCTCGGACAGGCGAACACCGGGGAGCTGTTTTTT.

The V and J genes are TRBV3-1 (or the pseudogene TRBV3-2) and TRBJ1-1; D not certain. Germline CDR1 LGHDT, CDR2 YNNKEL (reference sequence). Trimming left V 4 bases short and J 5 bases short, with 17 bases between. CDR3 length: 15 amino acids. The CDR3 here is CASSLRAGGGTEAFF. The CDR3 nucleotides read TGTGCCAGCAGCCTTCGAGCAGGTGGAGGAACTGAAGCTTTCTTT.

V gene TRBV6-5 combines with J gene TRBJ2-7; D is uncertain. This CDR3 contains 11 residues. CDR1 MNHEY and CDR2 SVGAGI come from the germline V gene. V lost 7 bases to trimming and J lost 4 bases, with 8 bases between them. The CDR3: CASTGKYEQYF. As DNA, the CDR3 is TGTGCCAGCACTGGCAAATACGAGCAGTACTTC.

The chain joins TRBV7-2 to TRBJ1-1; no reliable D call. V was cut by 5 bases and J by 0 bases, with 10 bases left in between. Germline loops: CDR1 SGHTA, CDR2 FQGNSA. The CDR3 length is 14 residues. The CDR3 reads CASSPTILNTEAFF. As DNA, the CDR3 is TGTGCCAGCAGCCCAACTATCCTGAACACTGAAGCTTTCTTT. The full variable domain, in which reference TRBV7-2 and TRBJ1-1 provide the parts outside the CDR3, is GAGVSQSPSNKVTEKGKDVELRCDPISGHTALYWYRQSLGQGLEFLIYFQGNSAPDKSGLPSDRFSAERTGGSVSTLTIQRTQQEDSAVYLCASSPTILNTEAFFGQGTRLTVV.

This sequence joins TRBV6-5 and TRBJ2-3; possibly TRBD1 for D (5 bases). V lost 5 bases, J lost 8 bases, and 14 bases lay in between. Germline CDR1 is MNHEY and CDR2 is SVGAGI. This CDR3 has 13 residues. In DNA form, the CDR3 reads TGTGCCAGCAGTCCAGGGCCCCTTGGTACGCAGTATTTT. Encoded protein: CASSPGPLGTQYF.

This chain connects TRBV3-1 (or the pseudogene TRBV3-2) to TRBJ2-2; weak D call: TRBD1 (5 bases). The V gene's germline CDR1 is LGHDT and CDR2 YNNKEL (reference sequence). V lost 4 bases and J 6 bases, leaving 12 bases between the germline ends. The CDR3 spans 14 residues. The CDR3 spells CASSPRTPPGELFF. CDR3 nucleotides: TGTGCCAGCAGCCCACGGACACCCCCCGGGGAGCTGTTTTTT.

This chain joins TRBV6-1 and TRBJ1-5; D gene uncertain. V was cut by 2 bases and J by 10 bases, with 12 bases left in between. This CDR3 is built from 13 residues. CDR1 and CDR2 from the germline V gene are MNHNS and SASEGT. CDR3 residues: CASSESGPAPQHF. CDR3 in DNA: TGTGCCAGCAGTGAAAGCGGACCAGCACCCCAGCATTTT.

The CDR3 loop reads CASSLSSGGNTEAFF. The CDR3 nucleotides are TGCGCCAGCAGCCTGTCCTCAGGGGGAAACACTGAAGCTTTCTTT. V gene TRBV5-1 combines with J gene TRBJ1-1, with TRBD1 matching over 7 bases. V lost 4 bases and J lost 2; bases outside the gene matches: 8. CDR3 length: 15 amino acids. Germline V gives CDR1 SGHRS, CDR2 YFSETQ.

The chain has TRBV19 and TRBJ1-1, with D uncertain. The CDR3 runs 15 residues. Germline values: CDR1 LNHDA, CDR2 SQIVND (reference sequence). Trimming stripped 3 bases from V and 1 base from J, with 12 bases between. The CDR3: CASSMAATQNTEAFF. The CDR3 DNA reads TGTGCCAGTAGTATGGCTGCGACACAGAACACTGAAGCTTTCTTT.

The J gene is TRBJ2-7, the V gene TRBV5-1; TRBD2 is a possible D gene (5 bases). The CDR3 sequence is 14 residues long. The ends were cut back, 0 bases at V and 5 bases at J, with 12 bases in the middle. Germline V CDR1 and CDR2: SGHRS, YFSETQ. CDR3 residues: CASSLGGFGNEQYF. The CDR3 DNA follows: TGCGCCAGCAGCTTGGGAGGGTTCGGGAACGAGCAGTACTTC.

At least ten counts were recorded for this clone. The chain joins TRBV2 to TRBJ2-2; D perhaps matches TRBD2 (6 bases). This CDR3 contains 15 residues. The germline V gene encodes CDR1 SNHLY and CDR2 FYNNEI. V was cut by 9 bases and J by 4 bases, with 18 bases left in between. DNA for the CDR3: TGTGCCAGGGGGGGAGAGGCAGGGAGCACCGGGGAGCTGTTTTTT. Its protein is CARGGEAGSTGELFF.

The rearrangement links TRBV7-3 to TRBJ2-1; TRBD1 is a possible D gene (6 bases). Trimming removed 5 bases from V and 8 bases from J, with 22 bases in between. Looked up from germline, CDR1 is SGHTA and CDR2 is FQGTGA. CDR3 size: 16 residues. CDR3 loop: CASSAGLDSSIHEQFF. For the CDR3, the DNA is TGTGCCAGCAGCGCGGGCTTGGACAGCTCTATTCATGAGCAGTTCTTC.

The CDR3 region has the DNA TGTGCCAGTAGAGGGACTAGCGGAGACTTCCTATCCTACAATGAGCAGTTCTTC. Protein: CASRGTSGDFLSYNEQFF. The rearrangement links TRBV19 to TRBJ2-1; 11 positions agree with TRBD2. CDR1 and CDR2 from the germline V gene are LNHDA and SQIVND (reference sequence). The CDR3 runs 18 residues. V lost 6 bases to trimming and J lost 1 base; unmatched junction nucleotides: 11.

The V and J genes are TRBV20-1 and TRBJ2-7, with 9 bases lining up with TRBD1. The CDR3 is made up of 15 amino acids. V was clipped by 3 bases and J by 3 bases; unmatched bases: 9. Germline loops: CDR1 DFQATT, CDR2 SNEGSKA (reference sequence). This CDR3 is CSASPGTGLFYEQYF. In nucleotides, the CDR3 is TGCAGTGCTAGTCCAGGGACAGGGCTCTTCTACGAGCAGTACTTC.

This chain uses TRBV24-1 with TRBJ2-1, with 8 nucleotides matching TRBD1. Germline trimming cut 3 bases from V and 2 bases from J; bases unmatched to any gene: 5. Germline CDR1 KGHDR, CDR2 SFDVKD. The CDR3 loop spans 16 amino acids. The CDR3 nucleotides read TGTGCCACCAGTGATGGGTGGACAGGGACCTACAATGAGCAGTTCTTC. Translated: CATSDGWTGTYNEQFF.

The chain is built from TRBV15 and TRBJ2-2, with 9 bases aligning to TRBD2. V trimming: 3 bases; J trimming: 4 bases; junction bases outside the gene matches: 6. This CDR3 is built from 16 residues. In germline, CDR1 is LNHNV, CDR2 YYDKDF (reference sequence). CDR3 in amino acids: CATSRLAGSVTGELFF. The CDR3 region has the DNA TGTGCCACCAGCAGGCTAGCGGGATCTGTCACCGGGGAGCTGTTTTTT.